Presented here are 11 T cell receptor beta chains from one specimen sequenced in a study of blood T cell repertoires in COVID-19 (dated by TCRdb to 2018 to 2020). Library preparation employed the immunoSEQ multiplex PCR assay. In its TCRdb copy, this immuneACCESS table keeps in-frame sequences only and misses some clones. Where compared with another copy, unresolved V genes explain less than half of these, and the others have no known cause. This sample lists more than 400,000 clones; approximately 85% were detected once. The biggest ten clones account for 3% to 4% of the sample. Sequencing was carried out using peripheral blood. All receptors come from a human donor in a cohort sampled during active COVID-19.

This clone was seen a single time. This rearrangement joins TRBV3-1 (or the pseudogene TRBV3-2) to TRBJ2-7, with TRBD2 identical over 7 bases. The germline V gene encodes CDR1 LGHDT and CDR2 YNNKEL (reference sequence). Trimming at V came to 1 base and at J to 5 bases, leaving 8 bases not matched to a gene. The CDR3 totals 15 residues. The chain's CDR3 is CASSQGWGRADEQYF. The CDR3 DNA is TGTGCCAGCAGCCAAGGGTGGGGGAGGGCCGACGAGCAGTACTTC.

There are many counts of this clone. J is TRBJ2-7 and V is TRBV27, with 11 bases aligning to TRBD2. V lost 5 bases to trimming and J lost 4 bases; unmatched junction nucleotides: 13. Germline V gene sequence: CDR1 MNHEY, CDR2 SMNVEV (reference sequence). The CDR3 has 17 residues. The chain's CDR3 is CASSEGSGRAGRYEQYF. The CDR3 nucleotides are TGTGCCAGCAGTGAGGGTAGCGGGAGGGCCGGTAGGTACGAGCAGTACTTC.

This chain joins TRBV2 and TRBJ2-5; a weak D match, TRBD1 (5 bases). Germline V gives CDR1 SNHLY, CDR2 FYNNEI. Trimming took 6 bases from V and 2 from J, leaving 13 bases between them. The CDR3 has 14 amino acids. The CDR3 coding sequence is TGTGCCAGCAGGCAGCAGGGTCCTCAAGAGACCCAGTACTTC. Residues: CASRQQGPQETQYF.

The rearrangement joins TRBV7-9 to TRBJ1-2, with TRBD1 as a possible D gene (5 bases). The germline gives CDR1 SEHNR, CDR2 FQNEAQ (reference sequence). Trimming removed 5 bases at V and 8 bases at J, with 12 bases between. CDR3 length equals 12 residues. The CDR3 nucleotides read TGTGCCAGCAGCGCAGGGTACGACGGCTACACCTTC. This gives the protein CASSAGYDGYTF.

The chain has TRBV10-1 and TRBJ2-5; no definite D call. The CDR3 spans 11 residues. Germline CDR1 reads WNHNN; CDR2 reads SYGVQD (reference sequence). Trimming shortened V by 2 bases and J by 5 bases, and 3 bases separated the two germline ends. In DNA form, the CDR3 reads TGCGCCAGCAGTGAGGAGGAGACCCAGTACTTC. Translated: CASSEEETQYF.

The chain carries TRBV10-2 and TRBJ1-1; 8 nucleotides match TRBD1. V gave up 6 bases and J gave up 3 bases; unmatched junction bases: 3. CDR1 is WSHSY and CDR2 is SAAADI in the germline V gene. CDR3 length: 13 residues. CDR3 DNA sequence: TGCGCCAGCAGGGACAGGGACGACACTGAAGCTTTCTTT. This codes for CASRDRDDTEAFF.

The chain combines TRBV3-1 (or the pseudogene TRBV3-2) with TRBJ1-6; 9 nucleotides line up with TRBD1. CDR3 size: 13 residues. The ends lost 3 bases at V and 15 bases at J; junction bases unmatched: 6. From germline, CDR1 is LGHDT and CDR2 YNNKEL (reference sequence). The CDR3 coding sequence is TGTGCCAGCAGCCATGCGACAGGGGGTCTCCTCCACTTT. Its protein is CASSHATGGLLHF.

The V and J genes are TRBV5-6 and TRBJ1-1, with TRBD1 matching over 7 bases. The CDR3 has 14 residues. V was pared by 4 bases and J by 5 bases, with 8 bases of the junction left unmatched. Germline assignment: CDR1 SGHDT and CDR2 YYEEEE. CDR3 sequence reads: CASSHPQGDTEAFF. The CDR3 DNA reads as TGTGCCAGCAGCCATCCTCAGGGGGATACTGAAGCTTTCTTT. The full variable domain, its missing parts supplied by reference TRBV5-6 and TRBJ1-1, is DAGVTQSPTHLIKTRGQQVTLRCSPKSGHDTVSWYQQALGQGPQFIFQYYEEEERQRGNFPDRFSGHQFPNYSSELNVNALLLGDSALYLCASSHPQGDTEAFFGQGTRLTVV.

J is TRBJ1-6 and V is TRBV2; tentatively, D is TRBD1 (5 bases). The CDR3 covers 15 residues. Trimming took off 7 bases at V and 5 bases at J, with 15 bases between the two ends. The V gene's germline CDR1 is SNHLY and CDR2 FYNNEI. For the CDR3, the DNA is TGTGCCAGCAAGCGATCCAGGGTTGATAATTCACCCCTCCACTTT. Encoded protein: CASKRSRVDNSPLHF.

Concerning this clone itself: Other nucleotide sequences in the sample specify the same CDR3. The chain joins TRBV18 to TRBJ1-3; TRBD1 is a possible D gene (6 bases). The CDR3 totals 16 residues. Germline V gene lookup returns CDR1 KGHSH and CDR2 LQKENI. V lost 6 bases to trimming and J lost 0 bases, with 15 bases between them. DNA for the CDR3: TGTGCCAGCTCCCCCCAAACAGGGAACTCTGGAAACACCATATATTTT. It codes for CASSPQTGNSGNTIYF.

The gene calls are TRBV18 and TRBJ1-2; TRBD1 aligns across 8 bases. Germline values: CDR1 KGHSH, CDR2 LQKENI. The J segment lost 5 bases and the V segment lost 2 bases, leaving 7 bases of the junction unmatched. This CDR3 has 15 amino acids. CDR3 amino acids: CASSPGRTGLYGYTF. The CDR3 DNA reads as TGTGCCAGCTCACCAGGAAGGACAGGGCTGTATGGCTACACCTTC.